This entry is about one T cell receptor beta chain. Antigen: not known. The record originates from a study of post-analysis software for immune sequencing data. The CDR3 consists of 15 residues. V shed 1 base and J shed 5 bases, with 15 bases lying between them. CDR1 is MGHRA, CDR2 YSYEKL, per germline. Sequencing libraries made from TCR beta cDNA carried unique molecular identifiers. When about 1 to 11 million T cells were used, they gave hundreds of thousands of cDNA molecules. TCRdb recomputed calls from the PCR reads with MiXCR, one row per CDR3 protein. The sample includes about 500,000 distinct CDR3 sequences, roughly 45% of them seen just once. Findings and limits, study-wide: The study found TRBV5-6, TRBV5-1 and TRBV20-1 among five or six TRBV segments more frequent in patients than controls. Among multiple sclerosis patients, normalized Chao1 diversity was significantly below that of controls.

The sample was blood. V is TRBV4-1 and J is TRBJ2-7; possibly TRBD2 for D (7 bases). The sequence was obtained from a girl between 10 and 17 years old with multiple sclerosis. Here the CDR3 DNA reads TGCGCCAGCAGCCAAGTAGCGGGTGGGGGCGACGAGCAGTACTTC. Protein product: CASSQVAGGGDEQYF.